This T cell receptor (beta chain) was identified in a study of blood T cell repertoires in COVID-19 (dated by TCRdb to 2019 to 2021). Regarding the study in general: Samples covering the acute and convalescent phases of COVID-19 were provided by collaborators in the United States, Italy and Spain. The material from the prospective study consisted of cDNA or gDNA derived from T cells, B-cell-depleted T cells, or PBMCs. Deeply sampled blood TCRbeta repertoires from subjects exposed to, actively infected with, or recovered from COVID-19 were included in the dataset. The repertoires were made available in a free public database intended to serve as a resource for research on the immune response to SARS-CoV-2. The samples were drawn from the first 160 participants of the ongoing ImmuneRACE study and from 1,254 subjects provided by 6 global collaborators. Sample metadata almost always included a de-identified subject ID, COVID-19 status, age in years and sex. Where HLA class I and class II types were available, the types were taken from metadata supplied by the sample provider, not from assay-based typing.

CDR1 is given as SGHNT and CDR2 as YENEEA, both from the germline V gene. V is reduced by 5 bases and J by 2 bases, leaving a spacing of 6 bases between them. Taken from cysteine to phenylalanine, the CDR3 has 13 residues. Only the CDR3 region is kept as DNA, spanning 39 bases read in frame from base 1. One collaborating source in Seattle enrolled patients during active infection and followed them longitudinally through the course of disease. Each collaborating institution followed its own protocols to collect whole blood in K2EDTA tubes. For TCRbeta analysis, collaborators shipped samples in one of three forms: frozen whole blood, isolated PBMCs, or DNA extracted from either of those sample types. Details on this clone: Its antigen has not been determined. Base qualities are not provided; no much larger clone lies one nucleotide away.

General study outcomes and caveats: How much clinical and demographic metadata was included differed by source and by participant, and the metadata was provided uncurated.

TCRbeta CDR3 regions were amplified from genomic DNA by means of the immunoSEQ Assay, a bias-controlled multiplex PCR. In the authors' own workflow: Within the assay, amplification of reference gene primers was used to estimate how many nucleated cells each sample contained. To quantify the absolute abundance of each unique TCRbeta CDR3 rearrangement, sequence reads were collapsed and filtered. For each sample, productive Simpson clonality was calculated as the square root of Simpson's diversity index over productive rearrangements. Sourced from immuneACCESS, this table was stored by TCRdb with only in-frame sequences that have V and J called. A share of the clones is absent; for the studies checked, an unresolved V gene accounts for under half, and the remainder has no known explanation. D and trimming come from the DNA, and the V and J calls and clone size come from that table. The sample yields about 480,000 clones; 89% were counted once. Roughly 0.92% of the sample comes from the top ten.

The TCR originated in a man younger than 30 with COVID-19, enrolled during active disease. The sequenced material came from peripheral blood. This sequence uses TRBV11-3 and TRBJ2-2, with no D gene named confidently. Here is the DNA: TGTGCCAGCAGCCTGACTAACACCGGGGAGCTGTTTTTT. Translation gives CASSLTNTGELFF.